The 16 T cell receptor beta chains below were found in one sample sequenced in a study of blood T cells in healthy people across ages. A second roughly 6 to 11 cycle PCR used barcoded and J-beta primers. Each CDR3 protein is one row after TCRdb ran MiXCR on the 5' RACE reads. The data show 1.5 million to 2 million distinct CDR3 sequences, roughly 32% seen once. The sample was blood. The receptor set was obtained from a woman in her 30s in good health.

The chain employs TRBV20-1 and TRBJ2-7; tentative D call: TRBD1 (6 bases). This CDR3 region has 13 residues. V dropped 5 bases and J dropped 6 bases, with 17 bases sitting between them. CDR1 and CDR2 (germline): DFQATT, SNEGSKA (reference sequence). DNA of the CDR3: TGCAGTGCTCAGGGACACCGGCGAACCGAGCAGTACTTC. It specifies CSAQGHRRTEQYF.

The chain has TRBV4-1 and TRBJ2-7; no firm D call. The V end lost 3 bases, the J end lost 4 bases, and 19 bases lay between the germline ends. Germline V gene data show CDR1 as MGHRA and CDR2 as YSYEKL. This CDR3 has 16 residues. The CDR3: CASSQADCSNFYEQYF. In DNA form, the CDR3 reads TGCGCCAGCAGCCAGGCCGACTGTTCCAATTTTTACGAGCAGTACTTC.

The V call is TRBV7-2, the J call TRBJ1-5, with D tentatively TRBD1 (6 bases). CDR3 size: 15 residues. V gave up 1 base and J gave up 3 bases, with 10 bases separating them. Germline CDR1 and CDR2: SGHTA and FQGNSA. CDR3 protein: CASSLDAGANQPQHF. In DNA, the CDR3 is TGTGCCAGCAGCTTAGACGCAGGGGCCAATCAGCCCCAGCATTTT.

The V gene is TRBV11-2, the J gene TRBJ2-7, with D uncertain. Germline V lookup: CDR1 SGHAT, CDR2 FQNNGV. This CDR3 contains 14 residues. Deletions cut 2 bases from V and 0 bases from J, with 8 bases between. Here the CDR3 reads CASSLMSGSYEQYF. CDR3 bases: TGTGCCAGCAGCTTAATGTCAGGCTCCTACGAGCAGTACTTC.

This clonotype was seen a few times. This chain joins TRBV7-6 and TRBJ2-6; 11 positions agree with TRBD2. In germline, CDR1 is SGHVS, CDR2 FNYEAQ. V gave up 2 bases and J gave up 2 bases; unmatched junction bases: 2. There are 17 residues in the CDR3. The CDR3: CASSLILAGAGANVLTF. The DNA for the CDR3 is TGTGCCAGCAGCTTAATACTAGCGGGAGCTGGGGCCAACGTCCTGACTTTC.

The V call is TRBV5-1, the J call TRBJ2-3; D call uncertain. The V end was cut by 4 bases, the J end by 2 bases, with 14 bases between. Germline-derived CDR1 and CDR2 are SGHRS and YFSETQ. The CDR3 consists of 15 residues. The DNA for the CDR3 is TGCGCCAGCAGCGCCCAGCCAGGCTTCACAGATACGCAGTATTTT. Protein: CASSAQPGFTDTQYF.

V is TRBV7-9 and J is TRBJ2-1; TRBD1 aligns across 9 bases. CDR1 and CDR2 (germline): SEHNR, FQNEAQ (reference sequence). The length of the CDR3 is 15 residues. V lost 5 bases and J lost 5; bases outside the gene matches: 7. The CDR3 coding sequence is TGTGCCAGCAGCGTGCCGGGGACAGGGAACAATGAGCAGTTCTTC. Protein product: CASSVPGTGNNEQFF. Full variable domain (remainder filled in from reference TRBV7-9 and TRBJ2-1): DTGVSQNPRHKITKRGQNVTFRCDPISEHNRLYWYRQTLGQGPEFLTYFQNEAQLEKSRLLSDRFSAERPKGSFSTLEIQRTEQGDSAMYLCASSVPGTGNNEQFFGPGTRLTVL.

The rearrangement uses TRBV2 and TRBJ1-5, with 7 positions matching TRBD1. The CDR3 spans 16 residues. Per germline, CDR1 SNHLY and CDR2 FYNNEI. The ends lost 4 bases at V and 2 bases at J; junction bases unmatched: 8. The chain's CDR3 is CASSAHRGIGNQPQHF. As DNA, the CDR3 is TGTGCCAGCAGTGCGCACAGGGGAATCGGCAATCAGCCCCAGCATTTT.

The V gene is TRBV6-2 or TRBV6-3, the J gene TRBJ2-7; D is perhaps TRBD1 or TRBD2 (6 bases each). The ends were cut back, 0 bases at V and 2 bases at J, with 11 bases in the middle. The CDR3 sequence is 15 residues long. From germline, CDR1 is MNHEY and CDR2 SVGEGT. As DNA, the CDR3 is TGTGCCAGCAGTTACTCCCCAGGGGAGGCCTACGAGCAGTACTTC. Its protein is CASSYSPGEAYEQYF.

This clonotype was counted many times. A junction end diverges from the germline sequence, so it may reflect a read error. The V and J genes are TRBV27 and TRBJ1-2, with 8 bases identical to TRBD1. The CDR3 sequence is 13 residues long. The germline gives CDR1 MNHEY, CDR2 SMNVEV (reference sequence). The CDR3 nucleotides are TGCGCCAGCAGTCCAACAGGGGGTCGCGGCTACACCTTC. Protein sequence: CASSPTGGRGYTF.

The V gene is TRBV2, the J gene TRBJ2-1; TRBD1 aligns across 8 bases. The CDR3 consists of 15 residues. Germline values: CDR1 SNHLY, CDR2 FYNNEI. Trimming at V came to 6 bases and at J to 2 bases, leaving 6 bases not matched to a gene. This CDR3 is CASRRRDRTYNEQFF. CDR3 nucleotides: TGTGCCAGCAGACGCCGGGACAGGACCTACAATGAGCAGTTCTTC.

This clonotype was observed a few times. The J gene is TRBJ1-4, the V gene TRBV20-1; tentatively, D is TRBD1 (5 bases). The V gene's germline CDR1 is DFQATT and CDR2 SNEGSKA (reference sequence). The germline V and J ends were trimmed by 3 bases and 3 bases, with 8 bases remaining between them. This CDR3 has 13 amino acids. The DNA for the CDR3 is TGCAGTGCTAGGCGAGGGGCTAATGAAAAACTGTTTTTT. Translation: CSARRGANEKLFF.

There are many counts of this clonotype. The chain couples TRBV5-6 to TRBJ2-7; D is perhaps TRBD2 (5 bases). The CDR3 is 12 amino acids. Looked up from germline, CDR1 is SGHDT and CDR2 is YYEEEE. Trimming removed 5 bases at V and 7 bases at J, with 13 bases between. In nucleotides, the CDR3 is TGTGCCAGCAGTTACCAATCGGGAGAGCAGTACTTC. This gives the protein CASSYQSGEQYF. The whole variable domain, filled in from reference TRBV5-6 and TRBJ2-7, reads DAGVTQSPTHLIKTRGQQVTLRCSPKSGHDTVSWYQQALGQGPQFIFQYYEEEERQRGNFPDRFSGHQFPNYSSELNVNALLLGDSALYLCASSYQSGEQYFGPGTRLTVT.

The chain uses TRBV10-3 and TRBJ1-1; D is unclear. CDR3 size: 14 residues. Germline V gives CDR1 ENHRY, CDR2 SYGVKD. The ends were cut back, 4 bases at V and 0 bases at J, with 9 bases in the middle. In nucleotides, the CDR3 is TGTGCCATCAGTGGTAACAGCATGAACACTGAAGCTTTCTTT. Translated: CAISGNSMNTEAFF.

This clonotype was counted a few times. This chain links TRBV7-8 with TRBJ1-2; 7 bases match TRBD1. The length of the CDR3 is 16 residues. V lost 5 bases, J lost 4 bases, and 13 bases stayed unmatched. Germline V lookup: CDR1 SGHVS, CDR2 FQNEAQ. CDR3 protein: CASSNRIPGQTYGYTF. The CDR3 DNA reads as TGTGCCAGCAGCAATCGTATCCCGGGACAGACCTATGGCTACACCTTC.

The table lists this clonotype with a few counts. The chain recombines TRBV5-1 with TRBJ2-7; TRBD2 matches at 9 bases. The V segment lost 4 bases and the J segment 6 bases; nucleotides outside the gene matches: 8. There are 14 residues in the CDR3. Germline lookup yields CDR1 SGHRS and CDR2 YFSETQ. CDR3 DNA sequence: TGCGCCAGCAGCGGTAGCGGGGGCCCCCTCGAGCAGTACTTC. It translates to CASSGSGGPLEQYF.